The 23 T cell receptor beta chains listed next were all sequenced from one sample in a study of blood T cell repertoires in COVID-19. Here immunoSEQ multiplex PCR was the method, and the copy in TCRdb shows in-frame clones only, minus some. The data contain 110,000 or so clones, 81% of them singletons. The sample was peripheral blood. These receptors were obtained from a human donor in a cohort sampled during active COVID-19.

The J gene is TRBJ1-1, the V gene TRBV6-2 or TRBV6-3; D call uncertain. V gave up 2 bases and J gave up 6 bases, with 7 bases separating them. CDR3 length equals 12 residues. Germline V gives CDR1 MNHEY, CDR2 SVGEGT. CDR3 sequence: CASSYPNSEAFF. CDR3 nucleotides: TGTGCCAGCAGTTACCCCAATTCTGAAGCTTTCTTT.

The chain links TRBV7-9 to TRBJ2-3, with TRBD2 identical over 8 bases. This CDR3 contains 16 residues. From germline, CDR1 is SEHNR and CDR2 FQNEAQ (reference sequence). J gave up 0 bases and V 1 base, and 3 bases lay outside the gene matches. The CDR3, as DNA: TGTGCCAGCAGCTTAGGTTCTAGCGGGAGCACAGATACGCAGTATTTT. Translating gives CASSLGSSGSTDTQYF.

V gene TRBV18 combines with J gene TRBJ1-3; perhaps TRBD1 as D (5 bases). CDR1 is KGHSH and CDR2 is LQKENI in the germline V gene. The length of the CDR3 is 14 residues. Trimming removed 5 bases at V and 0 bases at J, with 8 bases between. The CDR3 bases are TGTGCCAGCTCAGGCAGGGTCTCTGGAAACACCATATATTTT. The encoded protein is CASSGRVSGNTIYF.

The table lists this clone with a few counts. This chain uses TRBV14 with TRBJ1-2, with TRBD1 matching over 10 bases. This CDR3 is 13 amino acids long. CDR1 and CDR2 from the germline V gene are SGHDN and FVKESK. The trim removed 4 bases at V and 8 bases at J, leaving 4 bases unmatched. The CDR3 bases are TGTGCCAGCAGCCCCGGGACAGGGGCCGGCTACACCTTC. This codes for CASSPGTGAGYTF.

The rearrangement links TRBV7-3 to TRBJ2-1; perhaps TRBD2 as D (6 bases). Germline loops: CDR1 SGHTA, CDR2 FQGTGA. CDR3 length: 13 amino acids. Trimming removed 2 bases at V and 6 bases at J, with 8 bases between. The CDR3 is CASSLAGLNEQFF. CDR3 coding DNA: TGTGCCAGCAGCTTAGCGGGGCTCAATGAGCAGTTCTTC.

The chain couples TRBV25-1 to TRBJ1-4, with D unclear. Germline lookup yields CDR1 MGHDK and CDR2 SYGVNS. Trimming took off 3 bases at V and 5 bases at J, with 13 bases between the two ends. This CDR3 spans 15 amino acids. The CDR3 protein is CASSDSAAPNEKLFF. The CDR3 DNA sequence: TGTGCCAGCAGTGATTCGGCGGCCCCAAATGAAAAACTGTTTTTT.

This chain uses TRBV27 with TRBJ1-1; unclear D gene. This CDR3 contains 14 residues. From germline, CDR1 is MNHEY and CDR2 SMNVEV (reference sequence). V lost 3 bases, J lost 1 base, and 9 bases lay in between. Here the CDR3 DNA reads TGTGCCAGCAGTTTTCGGGGAAAGAACACTGAAGCTTTCTTT. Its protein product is CASSFRGKNTEAFF.

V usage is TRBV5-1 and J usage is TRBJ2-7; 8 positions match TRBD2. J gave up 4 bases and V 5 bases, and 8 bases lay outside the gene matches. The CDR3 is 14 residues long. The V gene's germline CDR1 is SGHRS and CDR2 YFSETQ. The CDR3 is CASRAGGEDYEQYF. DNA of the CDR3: TGCGCCAGCAGGGCGGGAGGAGAGGATTACGAGCAGTACTTC.

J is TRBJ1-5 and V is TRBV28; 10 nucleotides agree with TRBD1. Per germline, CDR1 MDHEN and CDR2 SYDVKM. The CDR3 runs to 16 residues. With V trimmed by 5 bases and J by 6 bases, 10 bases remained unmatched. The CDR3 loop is CASSPSTGGTGQPQHF. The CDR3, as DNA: TGTGCCAGCAGTCCCTCGACAGGGGGCACGGGTCAGCCCCAGCATTTT.

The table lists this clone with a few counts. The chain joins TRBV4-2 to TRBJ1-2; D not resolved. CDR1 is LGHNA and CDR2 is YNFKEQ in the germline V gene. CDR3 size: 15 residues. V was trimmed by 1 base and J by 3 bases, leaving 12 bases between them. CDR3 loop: CASSQALASDYGYTF. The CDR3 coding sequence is TGTGCCAGCAGCCAAGCGTTGGCCTCAGACTATGGCTACACCTTC.

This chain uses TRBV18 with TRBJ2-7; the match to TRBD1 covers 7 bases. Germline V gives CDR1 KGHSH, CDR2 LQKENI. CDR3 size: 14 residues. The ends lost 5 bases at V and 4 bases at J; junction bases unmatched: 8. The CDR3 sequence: CASSDSTGNYEQYF. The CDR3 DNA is TGTGCCAGCTCAGACTCGACAGGGAATTACGAGCAGTACTTC.

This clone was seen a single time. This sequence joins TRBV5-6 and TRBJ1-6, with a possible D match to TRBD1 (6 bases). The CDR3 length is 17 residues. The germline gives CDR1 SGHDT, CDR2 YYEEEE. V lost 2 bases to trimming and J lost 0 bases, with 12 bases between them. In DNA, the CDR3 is TGTGCCAGCAGCTTAAGGGGACAAAGCTCCTATAATTCACCCCTCCACTTT. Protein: CASSLRGQSSYNSPLHF.

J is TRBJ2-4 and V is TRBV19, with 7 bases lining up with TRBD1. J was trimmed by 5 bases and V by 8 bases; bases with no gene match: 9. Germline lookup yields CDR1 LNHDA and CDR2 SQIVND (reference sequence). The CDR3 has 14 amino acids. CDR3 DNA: TGTGCCAGTGGACCGACAGGGTTGGAAAACATTCAGTACTTC. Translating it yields CASGPTGLENIQYF.

The CDR3 coding sequence is TGTGCCATCCCGGACAGGGGTGGTGGAAACACCATATATTTT. It encodes CAIPDRGGGNTIYF. The genes are TRBV7-9 and TRBJ1-3; TRBD1 aligns across 9 bases. CDR1 is SEHNR, CDR2 FQNEAQ, per germline (reference sequence). The CDR3 is 14 residues long. Trimming took 10 bases from V and 3 from J; bases not matched to a gene: 7.

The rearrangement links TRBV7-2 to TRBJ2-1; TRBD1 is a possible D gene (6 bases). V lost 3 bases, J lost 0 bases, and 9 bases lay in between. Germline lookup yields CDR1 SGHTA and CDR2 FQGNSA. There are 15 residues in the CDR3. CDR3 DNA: TGTGCCAGCAGCTTCGACAGGAGCTCCTACAATGAGCAGTTCTTC. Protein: CASSFDRSSYNEQFF.

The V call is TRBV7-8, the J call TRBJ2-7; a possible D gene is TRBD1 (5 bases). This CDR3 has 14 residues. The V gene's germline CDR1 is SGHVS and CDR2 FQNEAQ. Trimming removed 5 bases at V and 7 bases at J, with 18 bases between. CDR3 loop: CASSPSTDPDEQYF. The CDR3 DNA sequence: TGTGCCAGCAGCCCATCGACAGACCCGGATGAGCAGTACTTC.

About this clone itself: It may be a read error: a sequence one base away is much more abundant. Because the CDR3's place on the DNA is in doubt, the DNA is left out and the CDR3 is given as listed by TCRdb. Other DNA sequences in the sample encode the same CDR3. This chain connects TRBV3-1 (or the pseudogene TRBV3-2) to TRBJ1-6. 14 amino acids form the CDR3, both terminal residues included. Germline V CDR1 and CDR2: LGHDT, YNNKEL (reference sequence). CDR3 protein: CASSQNWGRGNLHF.

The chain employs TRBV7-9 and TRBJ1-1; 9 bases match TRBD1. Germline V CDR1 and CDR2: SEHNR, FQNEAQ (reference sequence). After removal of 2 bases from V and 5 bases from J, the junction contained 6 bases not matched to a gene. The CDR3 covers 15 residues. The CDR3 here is CASSLNTGGATEAFF. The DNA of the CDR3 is TGTGCCAGCAGCTTAAACACAGGGGGCGCGACTGAAGCTTTCTTT.

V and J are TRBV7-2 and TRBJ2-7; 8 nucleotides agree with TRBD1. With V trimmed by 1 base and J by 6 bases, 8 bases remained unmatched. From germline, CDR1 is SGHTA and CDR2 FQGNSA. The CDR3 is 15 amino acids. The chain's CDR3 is CASSLDSQGAREQYF. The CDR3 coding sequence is TGTGCCAGCAGCTTAGACTCCCAGGGGGCGCGCGAGCAGTACTTC.

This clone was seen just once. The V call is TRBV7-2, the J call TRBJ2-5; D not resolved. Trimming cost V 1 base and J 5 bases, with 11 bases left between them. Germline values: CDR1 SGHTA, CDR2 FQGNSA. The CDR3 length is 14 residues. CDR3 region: CASSLGPSRETQYF. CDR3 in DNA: TGTGCCAGCAGCTTAGGACCCAGCAGGGAGACCCAGTACTTC. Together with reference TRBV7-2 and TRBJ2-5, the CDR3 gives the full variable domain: GAGVSQSPSNKVTEKGKDVELRCDPISGHTALYWYRQSLGQGLEFLIYFQGNSAPDKSGLPSDRFSAERTGGSVSTLTIQRTQQEDSAVYLCASSLGPSRETQYFGPGTRLLVL.

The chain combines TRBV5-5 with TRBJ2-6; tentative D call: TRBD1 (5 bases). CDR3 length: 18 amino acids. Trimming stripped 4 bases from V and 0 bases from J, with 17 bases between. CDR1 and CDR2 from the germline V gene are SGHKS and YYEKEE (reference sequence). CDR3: CASSRQTPRVSGANVLTF. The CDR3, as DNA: TGTGCCAGCAGCCGACAGACACCAAGGGTCTCTGGGGCCAACGTCCTGACTTTC.

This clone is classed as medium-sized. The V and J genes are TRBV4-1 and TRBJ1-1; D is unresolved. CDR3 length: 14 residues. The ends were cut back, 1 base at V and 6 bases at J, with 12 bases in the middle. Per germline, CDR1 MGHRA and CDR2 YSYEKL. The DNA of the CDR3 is TGCGCCAGCAGCCAAGCCTGGGCACCGGCTGAAGCTTTCTTT. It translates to CASSQAWAPAEAFF.

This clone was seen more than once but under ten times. CDR3 protein: CASSLGGSLREQYF. The DNA of the CDR3 is TGTGCCAGCAGCTTAGGTGGGAGTCTTCGCGAGCAGTACTTC. This chain joins TRBV7-9 and TRBJ2-7; tentatively, D is TRBD2 (5 bases). The ends were cut back, 1 base at V and 6 bases at J, with 13 bases in the middle. The CDR3 length is 14 residues. Germline CDR1 and CDR2: SEHNR and FQNEAQ (reference sequence).